What follows are 21 T cell receptor beta chains derived from one specimen sequenced in a study of T cell repertoires in cytomegalovirus infection. TCRdb recomputed calls from the reads with MiXCR, one row per CDR3 protein. The table lists about 190,000 distinct CDR3 sequences, about 28% of them singletons. The material sequenced was PBMCs. These receptors all come from a human donor in good health (CMV status not recorded). Some clones in this sample may be carry-over from other donors' samples.

This clonotype occurred a few times. The rearrangement uses TRBV12-3 or TRBV12-4 and TRBJ1-2; no firm D call. The CDR3 runs 12 residues. The V and J ends lost 6 bases and 5 bases respectively, with 10 bases between them. The CDR3 sequence: CASSPSPYGYTF. As DNA, the CDR3 is TGTGCCAGCAGCCCTTCCCCTTATGGCTACACCTTC.

This clonotype was observed at least ten times. V gene TRBV7-8 combines with J gene TRBJ2-2; D unresolved. Germline V CDR1 and CDR2: SGHVS, FQNEAQ. V was trimmed by 5 bases and J by 0 bases, leaving 10 bases between them. The CDR3 loop spans 15 amino acids. As DNA, the CDR3 is TGTGCCAGCAGCCTCCGGGCCTCGAACACCGGGGAGCTGTTTTTT. It yields the protein CASSLRASNTGELFF.

The V gene is TRBV7-9, the J gene TRBJ2-7; D may be TRBD2 (6 bases). Germline values: CDR1 SEHNR, CDR2 FQNEAQ (reference sequence). There are 16 residues in the CDR3. With 1 base removed from V and 2 bases from J, the gap between germline ends came to 15 bases. This chain's CDR3 is CASSLGGAGSAYEQYF. For the CDR3, the DNA is TGTGCCAGCAGCTTAGGGGGAGCCGGGAGTGCCTACGAGCAGTACTTC.

This clonotype showed up just a few times. The chain uses TRBV19 and TRBJ1-2, with D unclear. Per the germline V gene, CDR1 is LNHDA and CDR2 is SQIVND (reference sequence). The CDR3 consists of 15 residues. Trimming pared 0 bases from V and 4 bases from J, leaving 12 bases between. This CDR3 is CASSIEEGRFYGYTF. DNA for the CDR3: TGTGCCAGTAGTATAGAGGAAGGACGATTCTATGGCTACACCTTC.

The chain is built from TRBV6-5 and TRBJ2-7; possibly TRBD1 or TRBD2 for D (5 bases each). V shed 4 bases and J shed 2 bases, with 9 bases lying between them. The CDR3 sequence is 13 residues long. Per germline, CDR1 MNHEY and CDR2 SVGAGI. The CDR3 DNA is TGTGCCAGCAGTTGGGACGCGGCCTACGAGCAGTACTTC. Amino acid sequence: CASSWDAAYEQYF.

The rearrangement joins TRBV20-1 to TRBJ1-2, with TRBD1 as a possible D gene (6 bases). CDR3 length equals 12 residues. V lost 5 bases and J lost 6, with 13 bases in between. The germline gives CDR1 DFQATT, CDR2 SNEGSKA (reference sequence). In DNA, the CDR3 is TGCAGTGCTGAGGGGGGGAGCGATGGCTACACCTTC. It encodes CSAEGGSDGYTF.

This clonotype was seen more than once but under ten times. The V gene is TRBV6-2 or TRBV6-3, the J gene TRBJ2-2; no firm D call. The V gene's germline CDR1 is MNHEY and CDR2 SVGEGT. Trimming took 4 bases from V and 5 from J, leaving 2 bases between them. The CDR3 has 11 residues. CDR3 sequence (DNA): TGTGCCAGCAGTTCTACCGGGGAGCTGTTTTTT. This sequence encodes CASSSTGELFF.

Many counts were recorded for this clonotype. J is TRBJ1-1 and V is TRBV7-9; perhaps TRBD1 as D (6 bases). The V and J ends lost 3 bases and 7 bases respectively, with 21 bases between them. Germline CDR1 and CDR2: SEHNR and FQNEAQ (reference sequence). The CDR3 totals 16 residues. The CDR3 reads CASSFSSGALRSEAFF. For the CDR3, the DNA is TGTGCCAGCAGCTTTAGTTCAGGGGCCCTACGGAGTGAAGCTTTCTTT.

This clonotype is a singleton in its sample. This chain links TRBV6-8 with TRBJ1-2; D is perhaps TRBD1 (6 bases). Germline CDR1 MNHGY, CDR2 SAAAGT. V lost 7 bases and J 8 bases, leaving 17 bases between the germline ends. The CDR3 runs to 13 residues. The CDR3 here is CASTQGTEGGYTF. The CDR3 region has the DNA TGTGCCAGCACCCAGGGGACGGAAGGGGGCTACACCTTC.

The chain joins TRBV7-2 to TRBJ2-1; 11 positions match TRBD2. CDR3 length equals 17 residues. Per the germline V gene, CDR1 is SGHTA and CDR2 is FQGNSA. V trimming: 1 base; J trimming: 4 bases; junction bases outside the gene matches: 6. CDR3 protein: CASSLEATSGDYNEQFF. The CDR3 bases are TGTGCCAGCAGCTTAGAAGCGACTAGCGGGGATTACAATGAGCAGTTCTTC.

This clonotype showed up many times. V gene TRBV7-2 combines with J gene TRBJ1-2, with D possibly TRBD1 on 6 matching bases. Trimming stripped 6 bases from V and 2 bases from J, with 16 bases between. This CDR3 region has 15 residues. CDR1 SGHTA and CDR2 FQGNSA come from the germline V gene. The CDR3 nucleotides read TGTGCCAGCAGTCCGGGGGGCCGCCCCAACTATGGCTACACCTTC. It translates to CASSPGGRPNYGYTF.

J is TRBJ1-6 and V is TRBV25-1; D is unresolved. Germline CDR1 is MGHDK and CDR2 is SYGVNS. V was clipped by 2 bases and J by 8 bases, with 10 bases between them. The CDR3 sequence is 14 residues long. The CDR3 bases are TGTGCCAGCAGTGAAGAGATTTTTGATTCACCCCTCCACTTT. Translated: CASSEEIFDSPLHF. Combining the CDR3 with reference TRBV25-1 and TRBJ1-6 gives the whole variable domain EADIYQTPRYLVIGTGKKITLECSQTMGHDKMYWYQQDPGMELHLIHYSYGVNSTEKGDLSSESTVSRIRTEHFPLTLESARPSHTSQYLCASSEEIFDSPLHFGNGTRLTVT.

This chain links TRBV2 with TRBJ2-5; 10 bases fit TRBD2. The CDR3 totals 15 residues. V shed 5 bases and J 5 bases; nucleotides not matched to a gene: 8. The germline V gene encodes CDR1 SNHLY and CDR2 FYNNEI. CDR3 region: CASSLASGGWETQYF. The CDR3 nucleotides are TGTGCCAGCAGTCTCGCTAGCGGGGGTTGGGAGACCCAGTACTTC. Combining the CDR3 with reference TRBV2 and TRBJ2-5 gives the whole variable domain EPEVTQTPSHQVTQMGQEVILRCVPISNHLYFYWYRQILGQKVEFLVSFYNNEISEKSEIFDDQFSVERPDGSNFTLKIRSTKLEDSAMYFCASSLASGGWETQYFGPGTRLLVL.

This clonotype has at least ten counts. V gene TRBV7-2 combines with J gene TRBJ2-7; no reliable D call. The CDR3 is made up of 12 amino acids. V lost 3 bases, J lost 2 bases, and 5 bases lay in between. Germline CDR1 is SGHTA and CDR2 is FQGNSA. This CDR3 is CASSLRPYEQYF. The CDR3 DNA sequence: TGTGCCAGCAGCTTGCGTCCCTACGAGCAGTACTTC.

This sequence joins TRBV19 and TRBJ1-5; D gene unclear. Trimming stripped 1 base from V and 3 bases from J, with 7 bases between. Germline CDR1 and CDR2: LNHDA and SQIVND (reference sequence). The CDR3 is made up of 14 amino acids. The CDR3 reads CASSIGLFNQPQHF. The CDR3 nucleotides are TGTGCCAGTAGTATAGGACTCTTCAATCAGCCCCAGCATTTT.

This clonotype has only a few counts. The DNA for the CDR3 is TGTGCCAGCAGCTTGCCTCCGTTAGGTAACACCGGGGAGCTGTTTTTT. It codes for CASSLPPLGNTGELFF. V is TRBV5-4 and J is TRBJ2-2; D not resolved. Trimming stripped 1 base from V and 2 bases from J, with 12 bases between. The CDR3 loop spans 16 amino acids. Germline V CDR1 and CDR2: SGHNT, YYREEE (reference sequence).

The chain links TRBV7-9 to TRBJ1-2; TRBD1 agrees at 12 bases. CDR3 size: 15 residues. Germline CDR1 reads SEHNR; CDR2 reads FQNEAQ (reference sequence). V was pared by 1 base and J by 6 bases, with 3 bases of the junction left unmatched. The CDR3 DNA is TGTGCCAGCAGCTTAGAAGGGACAGGGGGCGATGGCTACACCTTC. As protein: CASSLEGTGGDGYTF.

This clonotype was detected ten times or more. The chain couples TRBV7-2 to TRBJ2-5; weak D call: TRBD2 (6 bases). The CDR3 totals 14 residues. The germline V and J ends were trimmed by 4 bases and 7 bases, with 16 bases remaining between them. The V gene's germline CDR1 is SGHTA and CDR2 FQGNSA. DNA of the CDR3: TGTGCCAGCAGCTCGGGGGATGGGTCAGGGACCCAGTACTTC. This codes for CASSSGDGSGTQYF. Variable domain in full (rest from reference TRBV7-2 and TRBJ2-5): GAGVSQSPSNKVTEKGKDVELRCDPISGHTALYWYRQSLGQGLEFLIYFQGNSAPDKSGLPSDRFSAERTGGSVSTLTIQRTQQEDSAVYLCASSSGDGSGTQYFGPGTRLLVL.

Remarks on this clonotype: One base away lies a much larger clone, so this may be a sequencing read error. The V gene is TRBV12-3 or TRBV12-4, the J gene TRBJ2-4; D might be TRBD1 (6 bases). CDR3 length: 14 residues. V was cut by 6 bases and J by 3 bases, with 12 bases left in between. The CDR3 DNA reads as TGTGCCAGCAGCAAGACAGGAGTCAAAAACATTCAGTACTTC. Residues: CASSKTGVKNIQYF.

This clonotype has ten or more counts. The rearrangement uses TRBV11-2 and TRBJ1-5; possibly TRBD1 for D (6 bases). The CDR3 runs to 20 residues. With 2 bases removed from V and 4 bases from J, the gap between germline ends came to 27 bases. The V gene's germline CDR1 is SGHAT and CDR2 FQNNGV. CDR3 sequence reads: CASSLLGHRRTGPRNQPQHF. The CDR3 DNA is TGTGCCAGCAGCTTACTAGGACACCGGCGAACAGGGCCTAGAAATCAGCCCCAGCATTTT.

This chain connects TRBV20-1 to TRBJ1-6, with 7 positions matching TRBD1. The CDR3 contains 14 residues. Germline V gives CDR1 DFQATT, CDR2 SNEGSKA (reference sequence). V dropped 4 bases and J dropped 6; count of bases not matched to a gene: 6. The CDR3 DNA reads as TGCAGTGCTACCCCCGGGACAGCTAATTCACCCCTCCACTTT. Translated: CSATPGTANSPLHF.